Presented here are 8 T cell receptor beta chains from one specimen sequenced in a study of blood T cell repertoires in COVID-19. TCRdb keeps only in-frame clones here, not all; method: immunoSEQ multiplex PCR. Among about 270,000 clones listed, 75% to 90% were seen once. Source material: PBMCs or T cells enriched from blood (not recorded which). The receptors originated from a woman younger than 35 who had recovered from COVID-19.

The chain combines TRBV29-1 with TRBJ1-6, with a tentative D call TRBD1 (5 bases). Between the trimmed V and J ends, which lost 0 bases and 14 bases, there was a span of 11 bases. The CDR3 extends over 12 amino acids. Germline V gene lookup returns CDR1 SQVTM and CDR2 ANQGSEA. CDR3 nucleotides: TGCAGCGTTGAAGATCAGGGTGAGACCCTCCACTTT. Encoded protein: CSVEDQGETLHF.

This clone was recorded once. DNA of the CDR3: TGTGCCACCAGCAGAGGTAGGGTGGCGGGATCCTATGGCTACACCTTC. The encoded protein is CATSRGRVAGSYGYTF. This sequence joins TRBV15 and TRBJ1-2, with no clear D. Trimming pared 1 base from V and 4 bases from J, leaving 16 bases between. The V gene's germline CDR1 is LNHNV and CDR2 YYDKDF (reference sequence). CDR3 length: 16 residues.

The V and J genes are TRBV10-2 and TRBJ1-5; D remains unclear. This CDR3 is built from 14 residues. CDR1 and CDR2 from the germline V gene are WSHSY and SAAADI. V was shortened by 8 bases and J by 1 base, with 12 bases between the two germline ends. CDR3 protein: CASSLVGSNQPQHF. The DNA of the CDR3 is TGCGCCAGCTCGCTGGTCGGGAGCAATCAGCCCCAGCATTTT.

The V call is TRBV30, the J call TRBJ1-2; D might be TRBD1 (6 bases). Germline V gives CDR1 GTSNPN, CDR2 SVGIG (reference sequence). The V end lost 5 bases, the J end lost 6 bases, and 13 bases lay between the germline ends. This CDR3 region has 12 residues. The CDR3, as DNA: TGTGCCTGGCCGAGAACAGGGCATGGCTACACCTTC. This encodes CAWPRTGHGYTF. The full variable domain, its missing parts supplied by reference TRBV30 and TRBJ1-2, is SQTIHQWPATLVQPVGSPLSLECTVEGTSNPNLYWYRQAAGRGLQLLFYSVGIGQISSEVPQNLSASRPQDRQFILSSKKLLLSDSGFYLCAWPRTGHGYTFGSGTRLTVV.

The chain is built from TRBV24-1 and TRBJ1-2, with 10 positions matching TRBD1. CDR3 length: 15 amino acids. Germline V gene data show CDR1 as KGHDR and CDR2 as SFDVKD. J was trimmed by 4 bases and V by 4 bases; bases with no gene match: 5. The CDR3 DNA reads TGTGCCACCAGTGAAGGGGACAGGGGCATCTATGGCTACACCTTC. This sequence encodes CATSEGDRGIYGYTF.

The chain combines TRBV5-1 with TRBJ2-3, with 9 positions matching TRBD2. The V segment lost 1 base and the J segment 3 bases; nucleotides outside the gene matches: 6. The CDR3 extends over 16 amino acids. Germline V gene data show CDR1 as SGHRS and CDR2 as YFSETQ. The CDR3 sequence is CASSLNGGGATDTQYF. The CDR3 DNA reads as TGCGCCAGCAGCTTGAACGGCGGGGGGGCAACAGATACGCAGTATTTT.

The rearrangement uses TRBV28 and TRBJ1-6; D remains unclear. Germline loops: CDR1 MDHEN, CDR2 SYDVKM. With 4 bases removed from V and 10 bases from J, the gap between germline ends came to 17 bases. The CDR3 contains 15 residues. CDR3 protein: CASSSTGREDSPLHF. CDR3 DNA: TGTGCCAGCAGTTCAACGGGGAGGGAAGACTCACCCCTCCACTTT.

The CDR3 coding sequence is TGCGCCAGCGAACCGGGACAGGGCACCTACGAGCAGTACTTC. This sequence encodes CASEPGQGTYEQYF. The V call is TRBV5-1, the J call TRBJ2-7; TRBD1 agrees at 9 bases. Trimming at V came to 7 bases and at J to 2 bases, leaving 7 bases not matched to a gene. Germline values: CDR1 SGHRS, CDR2 YFSETQ. CDR3 length equals 14 residues.